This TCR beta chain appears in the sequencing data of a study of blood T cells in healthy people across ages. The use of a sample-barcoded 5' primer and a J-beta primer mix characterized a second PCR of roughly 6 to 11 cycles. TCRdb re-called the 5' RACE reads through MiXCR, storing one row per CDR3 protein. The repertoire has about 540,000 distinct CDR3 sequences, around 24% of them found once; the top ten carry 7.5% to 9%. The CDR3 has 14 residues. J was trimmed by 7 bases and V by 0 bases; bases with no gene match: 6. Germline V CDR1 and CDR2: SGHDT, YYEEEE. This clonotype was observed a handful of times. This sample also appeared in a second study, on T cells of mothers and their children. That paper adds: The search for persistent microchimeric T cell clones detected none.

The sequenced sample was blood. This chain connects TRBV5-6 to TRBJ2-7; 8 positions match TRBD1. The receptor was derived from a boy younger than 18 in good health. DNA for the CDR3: TGTGCCAGCAGCTTGGGCCAGGGGGCGCGGGAGCAGTACTTC. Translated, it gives CASSLGQGAREQYF.